Listed below are T cell receptor beta chains from one sample, sequenced in a study of T cell repertoires in cytomegalovirus infection. TCRdb ran MiXCR on the reads and lists one entry per CDR3 protein. Found here are under 200,000 distinct CDR3 sequences, more than 15% of them singletons; the top ten hold around 19%. The sample taken for sequencing was CD8+ T cells from PBMCs. The receptors were sampled from a human donor in good health (CMV status not recorded). Some clones in this sample may be carry-over from other donors' samples. Each CDR3 is given with its conserved first and last residue. The D gene is left open where the match is weak. Size values are once, few and many counts, or a class for expanded clones, and some rows have none.

j_call d_call v_call clone_size cdr3_aa cdr3_nt
TRBJ2-5 - TRBV20-1 - CSARITGTLSSRSKTQYF TGCAGTGCTAGGATAACCGGGACTTTATCTAGCAGGTCTAAGACCCAGTACTTC
TRBJ2-7 - TRBV5-6 few CASGWTEREQYF TGTGCCAGCGGTTGGACAGAACGCGAGCAGTACTTC
TRBJ1-1 - TRBV7-2 - CASSRGPQAFF TGTGCCAGCAGCCGAGGGCCACAAGCTTTCTTT
TRBJ2-7 TRBD1 TRBV28 - CASSEQGTYEQYF TGTGCCAGCAGTGAACAGGGGACCTACGAGCAGTACTTC
TRBJ2-7 - TRBV7-6 few CASSSARDNPYEQYF TGTGCCAGCAGCTCGGCCCGGGACAACCCCTACGAGCAGTACTTC
TRBJ2-7 - TRBV7-2 - CASSASTPLEQYF TGTGCCAGCAGCGCCTCCACCCCTCTCGAGCAGTACTTC
TRBJ2-1 - TRBV11-2 - CASSLEAVYNEQFF TGTGCCAGCAGCTTAGAAGCAGTCTACAATGAGCAGTTCTTC
TRBJ1-1 TRBD1 TRBV6-5 few CASSPGQGEEAFF TGTGCCAGCAGTCCAGGACAGGGCGAAGAAGCTTTCTTT
TRBJ1-5 - TRBV2 few CASKATNQPQHF TGTGCCAGCAAGGCGACTAATCAGCCCCAGCATTTT
TRBJ1-5 - TRBV10-3 many CAISEGQLQPQHF TGTGCCATCAGTGAGGGGCAGCTCCAGCCCCAGCATTTT
TRBJ1-2 - TRBV7-9 - CASSSGGNRYVGYTF TGTGCCAGCAGCTCCGGCGGGAATCGCTATGTGGGCTACACCTTC
TRBJ1-3 - TRBV7-2 many CASSFFNSSGNTIYF TGTGCCAGCAGCTTTTTTAACAGCTCTGGAAACACCATATATTTT
TRBJ1-4 - TRBV7-2 - CASSSSDAGIEKLFF TGTGCCAGCAGCTCGTCGGACGCCGGGATTGAAAAACTGTTTTTT
TRBJ2-3 - TRBV7-2 many CASSLRLALSTDTQYF TGTGCCAGCAGCCTCCGCCTAGCGCTAAGCACAGATACGCAGTATTTT
TRBJ1-1 - TRBV28 few CASRAGTTRRAFF TGTGCCAGCAGAGCAGGGACTACTCGACGGGCTTTCTTT
TRBJ2-1 - TRBV6-5 - CASSYGESPYNEQFF TGTGCCAGCAGTTATGGGGAAAGCCCCTACAATGAGCAGTTCTTC
TRBJ2-3 - TRBV12-5 - CASGPGGTDTQYF TGTGCTAGTGGTCCAGGGGGCACAGATACGCAGTATTTT
TRBJ1-1 - TRBV15 few CATSSLDPWGTEAFF TGTGCCACCAGCAGCCTGGACCCGTGGGGCACTGAAGCTTTCTTT
TRBJ2-2 TRBD2 TRBV12-3/TRBV12-4 - CASSNSGGARAGELFF TGTGCCAGCAGCAATAGCGGGGGGGCCCGGGCCGGGGAGCTGTTTTTT
TRBJ2-1 - TRBV4-3 few CASSQVGGEQFF TGCGCCAGCAGCCAAGTGGGAGGTGAGCAGTTCTTC
TRBJ1-3 TRBD1 TRBV7-3 few CASSQGQGAGNTIYF TGTGCCAGCAGCCAGGGACAGGGCGCTGGAAACACCATATATTTT
TRBJ1-4 - TRBV7-3 few CASSFVWDEKLFF TGTGCCAGCAGCTTTGTGTGGGACGAAAAACTGTTTTTT
TRBJ2-3 TRBD2 TRBV28 - CASSFSGSRADTQYF TGTGCCAGCAGTTTTAGCGGGAGTAGGGCAGATACGCAGTATTTT
TRBJ2-3 - TRBV28 - CASSLPEGTDTQYF TGTGCCAGCAGTTTACCGGAAGGCACAGATACGCAGTATTTT
TRBJ2-1 TRBD2 TRBV25-1 - CASKSGNAYNEQFF TGTGCCAGCAAAAGCGGGAATGCCTACAATGAGCAGTTCTTC
TRBJ2-1 - TRBV29-1 - CSVGGRANEQFF TGCAGCGTTGGGGGCAGGGCCAATGAGCAGTTCTTC
TRBJ2-7 - TRBV7-2 many CASSLSWRTYEQYF TGTGCCAGCAGCCTTTCGTGGCGAACCTACGAGCAGTACTTC
TRBJ1-1 - TRBV19 - CASSMFGAANTEAFF TGTGCCAGTAGTATGTTTGGGGCAGCTAACACTGAAGCTTTCTTT
TRBJ2-4 - TRBV7-9 many CASSPGTGRAKNIQYF TGTGCCAGCAGCCCGGGGACCGGAAGAGCCAAAAACATTCAGTACTTC
TRBJ2-7 - TRBV28 few CASSSRDLRGSYEQYF TGTGCCAGCAGTTCCCGGGACCTCAGGGGCTCCTACGAGCAGTACTTC
TRBJ1-1 - TRBV7-9 few CASSFPTGMNTEAFF TGTGCCAGCAGCTTTCCAACAGGGATGAACACTGAAGCTTTCTTT
TRBJ2-7 TRBD2 TRBV6-2/TRBV6-3 - CASRGLAGVGYEQYF TGTGCCAGCAGAGGACTAGCGGGAGTAGGCTACGAGCAGTACTTC
TRBJ2-1 - TRBV15 - CATSRVILSNEQFF TGTGCCACCAGCAGAGTGATCCTCTCAAATGAGCAGTTCTTC
TRBJ2-1 TRBD2 TRBV29-1 - CSVAPSGGAEREQFF TGCAGCGTTGCCCCTAGCGGGGGGGCCGAACGTGAGCAGTTCTTC
TRBJ1-5 - TRBV20-1 few CSARDLGVDSNQPQHF TGCAGTGCTAGAGATTTGGGGGTTGATAGCAATCAGCCCCAGCATTTT
TRBJ1-5 - TRBV10-3 few CAISETGTRGQPQHF TGTGCCATCAGTGAGACAGGGACGAGAGGTCAGCCCCAGCATTTT
TRBJ1-5 - TRBV19 few CASSIGPWRTQHF TGTGCCAGTAGTATAGGTCCCTGGAGGACCCAGCATTTT
TRBJ1-2 TRBD1 TRBV7-2 - CASSFLDRGGYTF TGTGCCAGCAGCTTCCTCGACAGGGGCGGCTACACCTTC
TRBJ1-2 - TRBV7-2 - CASSYSKKDYGYTF TGTGCCAGCAGCTATTCCAAGAAGGACTATGGCTACACCTTT
TRBJ2-1 - TRBV6-2/TRBV6-3 many CASSSGDSYYNEQFF TGTGCCAGCAGTTCGGGTGACAGCTACTACAATGAGCAGTTCTTC
TRBJ2-5 - TRBV6-5 few CASNDRQETQYF TGTGCCAGCAATGACAGACAAGAGACCCAGTACTTC
TRBJ1-1 TRBD1 TRBV5-1 few CASSRDSNTEAFF TGCGCCAGCAGCCGGGACAGCAACACTGAAGCTTTCTTT
TRBJ1-4 - TRBV6-1 few CASNSNEKLFF TGTGCCAGCAACTCTAATGAAAAACTGTTTTTT
TRBJ2-7 TRBD1 TRBV5-5 few CASSTWDRGGDEQYF TGTGCCAGCAGCACCTGGGACAGGGGAGGCGACGAGCAGTACTTC
TRBJ2-1 TRBD2 TRBV12-3/TRBV12-4 - CASRTHSGAINEQFF TGTGCCAGCAGAACGCACAGCGGGGCCATCAATGAGCAGTTCTTC
TRBJ1-1 - TRBV12-3/TRBV12-4 many CASTWAPKTTEAFF TGTGCCAGCACCTGGGCTCCCAAGACAACTGAAGCTTTCTTT
TRBJ2-7 - TRBV6-6 - CASSPGNAYEQYF TGTGCCAGCAGTCCGGGGAATGCCTACGAGCAGTACTTC
TRBJ2-3 - TRBV11-2 few CASSFNSPLKPDTQYF TGTGCCAGCAGCTTCAACAGCCCTTTGAAACCAGATACGCAGTATTTT
TRBJ1-1 TRBD1 TRBV7-9 - CASGGQFGTEAFF TGTGCCAGCGGGGGACAGTTCGGCACTGAAGCTTTCTTT
TRBJ1-4 TRBD1 TRBV28 - CASSPGQGRGEKLFF TGTGCCAGCAGTCCCGGACAGGGGCGAGGTGAAAAACTGTTTTTT
TRBJ1-5 - TRBV7-2 - CASSLGSGGRWDQPQHF TGTGCCAGCAGCTTAGGATCCGGGGGGCGCTGGGATCAGCCCCAGCATTTT